This T cell receptor (beta chain) originates from a study of beta chain features in type 1 diabetes. Whole-study findings and limits: More deletions and fewer insertions at VDJ junctions were seen in type 1 diabetes patients. Across all four CD4+ subsets, people with type 1 diabetes showed modestly shorter TCRB CDR3s. In patients and controls equally, PCR might favor templates that are shorter.

In regard to this clone: The antigen is undetermined.

Expressed TCRB transcripts were sequenced, since all the RNA that had been isolated was reverse transcribed. Read counts averaged approximately 3.6 million for samples of naive, central memory and regulatory T cells. Some clones are missing from TCRdb's copy, which holds only in-frame ones; the method was immunoSEQ multiplex PCR. The sample has around 500,000 clones, roughly 11% seen once. This CDR3 has 15 amino acids. The V end was cut by 5 bases, the J end by 7 bases, with 16 bases between. Germline CDR1 reads SGHNT; CDR2 reads YYREEE (reference sequence). This sequence was found in a woman between 18 and 30 years old in good health. Sample: naive CD4+ T cells from blood. The V and J genes are TRBV5-4 and TRBJ1-6; tentatively, D is TRBD1 (6 bases). CDR3 nucleotide sequence: TGTGCCAGCAGTTATAAGGGGGGTCTGAATTCACCCCTCCACTTT. Its protein is CASSYKGGLNSPLHF.